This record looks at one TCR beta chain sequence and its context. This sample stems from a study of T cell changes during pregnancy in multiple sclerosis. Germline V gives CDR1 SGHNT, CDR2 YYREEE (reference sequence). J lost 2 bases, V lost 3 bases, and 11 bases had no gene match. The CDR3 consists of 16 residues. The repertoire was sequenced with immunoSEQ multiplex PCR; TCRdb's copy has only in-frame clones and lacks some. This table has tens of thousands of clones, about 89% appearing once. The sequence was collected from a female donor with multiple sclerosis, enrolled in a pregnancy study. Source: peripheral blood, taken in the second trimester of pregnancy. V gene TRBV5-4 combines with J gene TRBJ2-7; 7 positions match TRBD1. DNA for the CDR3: TGTGCCAGCAGCTGGGGACAGCCCTCAAGGCCCTACGAGCAGTACTTC. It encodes CASSWGQPSRPYEQYF. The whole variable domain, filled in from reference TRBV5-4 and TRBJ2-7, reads ETGVTQSPTHLIKTRGQQVTLRCSSQSGHNTVSWYQQALGQGPQFIFQYYREEENGRGNFPPRFSGLQFPNYSSELNVNALELDDSALYLCASSWGQPSRPYEQYFGPGTRLTVT.